This is a list of T cell receptor beta chains from one sample in a study of cytomegalovirus exposure and HLA in healthy donors. The repertoire was sequenced with immunoSEQ multiplex PCR; TCRdb's copy has only in-frame clones and lacks some. The sample gives 250,000 to 350,000 clones, roughly 90% of which show up once; approximately 2% is in the top ten. Sequencing was carried out using PBMCs. The origin of the receptors is a woman aged 18 to 35 in good health and CMV-seronegative. Each CDR3 is given with its conserved first and last residue. A D gene is named only where the DNA matches it firmly. Only some rows state a clone size, as once, few, many or a class for expanded clones.

j_gene | v_gene | abundance | d_gene | CDR3aa | CDR3nt
TRBJ1-4 | TRBV2 | NA | NA | CASSATFLQVLREKLFF | TGTGCCAGCAGTGCCACTTTCCTCCAGGTTCTACGGGAAAAACTGTTTTTT
TRBJ1-5 | TRBV19 | NA | NA | CASSIGAGINQPQHF | TGTGCCAGTAGTATAGGCGCCGGGATAAATCAGCCCCAGCATTTT
TRBJ2-5 | TRBV9 | NA | TRBD2 | CASSVDGGGARETQYF | TGTGCCAGCAGCGTAGACGGCGGGGGGGCGAGAGAGACCCAGTACTTC
TRBJ1-1 | TRBV9 | NA | TRBD1 | CASSVGTGGDREAFF | TGTGCCAGCAGCGTAGGGACAGGGGGCGACCGTGAAGCTTTCTTT
TRBJ1-5 | TRBV12-5 | NA | NA | CASGFLNPGGQPQHF | TGTGCTAGTGGTTTCCTAAATCCTGGTGGTCAGCCCCAGCATTTT
TRBJ1-2 | TRBV2 | NA | NA | CASSTEANYGYTF | TGTGCCAGCAGCACCGAAGCGAACTATGGCTACACCTTC
TRBJ2-7 | TRBV6-5 | NA | TRBD1 | CASSSTGTGGNEQYF | TGTGCCAGCAGTTCCACCGGGACAGGGGGCAACGAGCAGTACTTC
TRBJ2-3 | TRBV15 | NA | NA | CATSRDRGTADPDTQYF | TGTGCCACCAGCAGAGATCGCGGCACCGCCGACCCAGATACGCAGTATTTT
TRBJ1-5 | TRBV28 | few | TRBD1 | CASSRGQASNQPQHF | TGTGCCAGCAGCCGGGGACAGGCCAGCAATCAGCCCCAGCATTTT
TRBJ1-5 | TRBV19 | NA | NA | CASSIGVFRNQPQHF | TGTGCCAGTAGTATCGGGGTTTTTAGGAATCAGCCCCAGCATTTT
TRBJ2-1 | TRBV5-6 | NA | NA | CASSLVVRNNEQFF | TGTGCCAGCAGCTTGGTTGTGAGAAACAATGAGCAGTTCTTC
TRBJ1-2 | TRBV7-8 | NA | NA | CASSQRTGIGYGYTF | TGTGCCAGCAGCCAACGTACAGGGATCGGATATGGCTACACCTTC
TRBJ1-2 | TRBV28 | NA | NA | CASSLRPSGTYGYTF | TGTGCCAGCAGTCTAAGACCCTCAGGTACCTATGGCTACACCTTC
TRBJ2-5 | TRBV29-1 | NA | NA | CSVVGVETQYF | TGCAGCGTTGTAGGGGTCGAGACCCAGTACTTC
TRBJ2-1 | TRBV5-8 | NA | TRBD2 | CASSLRTSGGREQFF | TGTGCCAGCAGCTTGCGGACTAGCGGGGGAAGAGAGCAGTTCTTC
TRBJ1-3 | TRBV18 | NA | TRBD1 | CASSLGQGSGNTIYF | TGTGCCAGCTCACTCGGACAGGGCTCTGGAAACACCATATATTTT
TRBJ2-7 | TRBV9 | NA | NA | CASSVEEGEQYF | TGTGCCAGCAGCGTAGAAGAGGGCGAGCAGTACTTC
TRBJ2-7 | TRBV25-1 | NA | NA | CASSGRYEQYF | TGTGCCAGCAGTGGTCGCTACGAGCAGTACTTC
TRBJ1-1 | TRBV7-2 | NA | NA | CASSYLLNTEAFF | TGTGCCAGCAGCTACCTACTCAACACTGAAGCTTTCTTT
TRBJ2-5 | TRBV5-1 | NA | TRBD2 | CASSPGTSGEETQYF | TGCGCCAGCAGCCCGGGGACTAGCGGGGAAGAGACCCAGTACTTC
TRBJ1-2 | TRBV5-5 | NA | NA | CASSLQGWSYTF | TGTGCCAGCAGCTTACAGGGTTGGAGCTACACCTTC
TRBJ2-2 | TRBV27 | NA | TRBD2 | CASSYGGRILAGELFF | TGTGCCAGCAGTTACGGGGGGAGGATTCTGGCCGGGGAGCTGTTTTTT
TRBJ2-3 | TRBV10-3 | NA | NA | CAISVGTDTQYF | TGTGCCATCAGTGTCGGCACAGATACGCAGTATTTT
TRBJ2-7 | TRBV9 | NA | TRBD1 | CASSATGWNSYEQYF | TGTGCCAGCAGCGCGACAGGGTGGAACTCCTACGAGCAGTACTTC
TRBJ2-7 | TRBV29-1 | NA | NA | CSVEDPGRGGLEQYF | TGCAGCGTTGAAGATCCAGGCCGCGGCGGGCTCGAGCAGTACTTC
TRBJ2-2 | TRBV19 | NA | NA | CASTGDNQPGELFF | TGTGCCAGTACCGGGGATAACCAACCAGGGGAGCTGTTTTTT
TRBJ1-1 | TRBV5-4 | once | TRBD1 | CASSFLGQGYTEAFF | TGTGCCAGCAGCTTCCTCGGACAGGGATACACTGAAGCTTTCTTT
TRBJ1-5 | TRBV4-2 | NA | NA | CASSQEWQADQPQHF | TGTGCCAGCAGCCAAGAGTGGCAGGCTGATCAGCCCCAGCATTTT
TRBJ1-1 | TRBV6-5 | NA | NA | CASSTGGRTEAFF | TGTGCCAGCAGTACCGGGGGGCGGACTGAAGCTTTCTTT
TRBJ2-7 | TRBV5-1 | NA | TRBD1 | CASSLTGGYEQYF | TGCGCCAGCAGCTTGACAGGGGGGTACGAGCAGTACTTC
TRBJ1-1 | TRBV2 | once | NA | CASSATVESSNTEAFF | TGTGCCAGCAGTGCGACAGTGGAATCATCGAACACTGAAGCTTTCTTT
TRBJ1-6 | TRBV11-2 | NA | NA | CASSLVQGSNSPLHF | TGTGCCAGCAGCTTAGTCCAGGGTAGCAATTCACCCCTCCACTTT
TRBJ2-7 | TRBV7-8 | NA | NA | CASSLNDRNHEQYF | TGTGCCAGCAGCTTAAACGACAGAAACCACGAGCAGTACTTC
TRBJ2-5 | TRBV2 | NA | NA | CASSAGRTQETQYF | TGTGCCAGCAGTGCGGGGAGGACCCAAGAGACCCAGTACTTC
TRBJ2-2 | TRBV2 | NA | TRBD2 | CASRAGLAVTGELFF | TGTGCCAGCAGAGCGGGACTAGCGGTTACCGGGGAGCTGTTTTTT
TRBJ1-2 | TRBV4-1 | NA | NA | CASSQGEGYRQPNYGYTF | TGCGCCAGCAGCCAGGGGGAGGGGTACCGACAGCCGAACTATGGCTACACCTTC
TRBJ1-4 | TRBV18 | NA | TRBD1 | CASSPGTGRLDEKLFF | TGTGCCAGCTCACCCGGGACAGGCAGGCTGGATGAAAAACTGTTTTTT